This TCR beta chain stems from a study of glioma-infiltrating T cells (dated by TCRdb to about 2016). In terms of the full investigation: TCR alpha- and beta-chain repertoires were sequenced from glioma tissue, non-neoplastic brain tissue and matched peripheral blood mononuclear cells. Each tissue-infiltrating repertoire was compared with the same patient's peripheral blood repertoire to measure divergence between tissue and blood T-cell populations. Three low-grade glioma patients, roughly eight primary glioblastoma patients, and three non-glioma patients who contributed non-neoplastic brain tissue made up the paired cohort. Findings and caveats that apply to the study as a whole: VJ-independent divergence between tissue and blood was lower than expected in non-neoplastic patients but higher than expected in all gliomas, particularly low-grade gliomas. Small numbers underpinned the group comparisons: eight glioblastoma patients, three low-grade glioma patients and three non-neoplastic patients. Very few CDR3 sequences were shared between tissue and blood, attributed to high CDR3 diversity and limited sampling.

The iRepertoire nested amplicon-rescue multiplex PCR (arm-PCR) platform was used to amplify TCR alpha and beta CDR3 regions from RNA. The input for one-step reverse transcription and amplification was roughly 85-400 ng of either tissue mRNA or PBMC total RNA. Following bead purification, Illumina adapters were added by a secondary multiplex PCR, and libraries between 200 and 400 bp were gel-purified. Internal 6-nucleotide barcodes were carried by the libraries and were used for demultiplexing. Libraries were sequenced on an Illumina MiSeq with 2x220 or 2x250 nucleotide paired-end reads. The original pipeline was this. Paired reads were merged with FLASH 1.2.11 and aligned to the GRCh37 human genome with BWA-MEM before extracting TRA and TRB reads. An IMGT-derived reference of cassette sequences and CDR3 motifs, with pseudogenes included, was used for V and J assignment. Reads were translated in three frames, and productive CDR3s were defined as those with a C...FGXG motif and no stop codons. Unique combinations of V-J cassette pair and CDR3 amino acid sequence were defined as clonotypes. Reads were filtered by Hamming distance, thresholded by each sample's sequence error rate in mapped regions. TCRdb reran the public reads through fastp at Q25 and MiXCR, keeping productive beta chains. Every CDR3 protein is listed once, alongside the most common genes and DNA of its rows. The V and J calls and clone size come from TCRdb's table, not from the authors' own analysis. A total of some 40,000 distinct CDR3 sequences appear in this sample, more than 20% of them only once. The top ten clonotypes cover almost 6.5% of the sample.

Notes on this clonotype: Its antigen is unknown. Possible read error: a much larger clone is one base away.

Specimen: glioma tissue, nonneoplastic brain tissue, or PBMCs (not recorded which). The receptor was derived from a human donor with low-grade glioma or glioblastoma, undergoing nonglioma brain surgery, or in good health (not recorded which).

Here the CDR3 is given as CASSLEDEGEQYF. The DNA sequence is TGTGCCAGCAGCTTAGAAGACGAAGGCGAGCAGTACTTC. This chain joins TRBV7-9 to TRBJ2-7, with the D gene not clear enough to name. Between the V and J ends, shortened by 1 base and 6 bases respectively, the junction contains 10 bases. The germline V gene (reference sequence) provides CDR1 SEHNR and CDR2 FQNEAQ. Including cysteine and phenylalanine, the CDR3 has 13 amino acids. Only the CDR3 region is kept as DNA, spanning 39 bases read in frame from base 1.